The sequence of this T cell receptor beta chain was determined in a study of response to subunit inactivated influenza vaccine. V dropped 3 bases and J dropped 5 bases, with 11 bases sitting between them. The CDR3 sequence is 12 residues long. CDR1 DFQATT and CDR2 SNEGSKA come from the germline V gene (reference sequence). Study-wide findings and caveats: There was a suggestion from the authors that each seasonal influenza vaccination recruits few new T cells.

Note on this clonotype: Its antigen is not identified.

From the RT-PCR reads, TCRdb called clonotypes with MiXCR, one entry per CDR3 protein. The sample consists of approximately 520,000 distinct CDR3 sequences, about 25% of them appearing once. This TCR was sampled from a man in his fifties who received an inactivated influenza vaccine. The material was CD4+ T cells sorted from PBMCs, obtained 4 to 6 days after vaccination. The chain couples TRBV20-1 to TRBJ2-7, with D tentatively TRBD2 (6 bases). The CDR3: CSARDGSNEQYF. As DNA, the CDR3 is TGCAGTGCTAGGGACGGGAGCAACGAGCAGTACTTC.